This T cell receptor beta chain was sequenced during a study of neurological immune-mediated disorders. Notes on the study in general: HTLV-1-associated myelopathy had the most TCR clonal expansion, whereas multiple sclerosis had the least (lower than in healthy controls).

The cDNA was generated by 5'RACE with 10-nucleotide random UMIs. Every sequencing run produced over 170 million TCR-beta sequences, and the sequences from any one run covered 15-18 subjects. One entry per CDR3 protein, called by TCRdb with MiXCR from the 5' RACE reads. The sample lists about 77,000 distinct CDR3 sequences, around a tenth seen once, with about 1.8% in the top ten. The sample holds many counts of this clonotype. Its antigen is unknown. Germline V gene lookup returns CDR1 MGHRA and CDR2 YSYEKL. V was cut by 4 bases and J by 3 bases, with 12 bases left in between. The CDR3 spans 14 residues.

The rearrangement links TRBV4-1 to TRBJ1-1, with D perhaps TRBD1 (5 bases). Sample: PBMCs. The TCR sequence derives from a man in his forties or fifties in good health. The CDR3 spells CASSPGMGDTEAFF. DNA for the CDR3: TGCGCCAGCAGCCCAGGTATGGGGGACACTGAAGCTTTCTTT.